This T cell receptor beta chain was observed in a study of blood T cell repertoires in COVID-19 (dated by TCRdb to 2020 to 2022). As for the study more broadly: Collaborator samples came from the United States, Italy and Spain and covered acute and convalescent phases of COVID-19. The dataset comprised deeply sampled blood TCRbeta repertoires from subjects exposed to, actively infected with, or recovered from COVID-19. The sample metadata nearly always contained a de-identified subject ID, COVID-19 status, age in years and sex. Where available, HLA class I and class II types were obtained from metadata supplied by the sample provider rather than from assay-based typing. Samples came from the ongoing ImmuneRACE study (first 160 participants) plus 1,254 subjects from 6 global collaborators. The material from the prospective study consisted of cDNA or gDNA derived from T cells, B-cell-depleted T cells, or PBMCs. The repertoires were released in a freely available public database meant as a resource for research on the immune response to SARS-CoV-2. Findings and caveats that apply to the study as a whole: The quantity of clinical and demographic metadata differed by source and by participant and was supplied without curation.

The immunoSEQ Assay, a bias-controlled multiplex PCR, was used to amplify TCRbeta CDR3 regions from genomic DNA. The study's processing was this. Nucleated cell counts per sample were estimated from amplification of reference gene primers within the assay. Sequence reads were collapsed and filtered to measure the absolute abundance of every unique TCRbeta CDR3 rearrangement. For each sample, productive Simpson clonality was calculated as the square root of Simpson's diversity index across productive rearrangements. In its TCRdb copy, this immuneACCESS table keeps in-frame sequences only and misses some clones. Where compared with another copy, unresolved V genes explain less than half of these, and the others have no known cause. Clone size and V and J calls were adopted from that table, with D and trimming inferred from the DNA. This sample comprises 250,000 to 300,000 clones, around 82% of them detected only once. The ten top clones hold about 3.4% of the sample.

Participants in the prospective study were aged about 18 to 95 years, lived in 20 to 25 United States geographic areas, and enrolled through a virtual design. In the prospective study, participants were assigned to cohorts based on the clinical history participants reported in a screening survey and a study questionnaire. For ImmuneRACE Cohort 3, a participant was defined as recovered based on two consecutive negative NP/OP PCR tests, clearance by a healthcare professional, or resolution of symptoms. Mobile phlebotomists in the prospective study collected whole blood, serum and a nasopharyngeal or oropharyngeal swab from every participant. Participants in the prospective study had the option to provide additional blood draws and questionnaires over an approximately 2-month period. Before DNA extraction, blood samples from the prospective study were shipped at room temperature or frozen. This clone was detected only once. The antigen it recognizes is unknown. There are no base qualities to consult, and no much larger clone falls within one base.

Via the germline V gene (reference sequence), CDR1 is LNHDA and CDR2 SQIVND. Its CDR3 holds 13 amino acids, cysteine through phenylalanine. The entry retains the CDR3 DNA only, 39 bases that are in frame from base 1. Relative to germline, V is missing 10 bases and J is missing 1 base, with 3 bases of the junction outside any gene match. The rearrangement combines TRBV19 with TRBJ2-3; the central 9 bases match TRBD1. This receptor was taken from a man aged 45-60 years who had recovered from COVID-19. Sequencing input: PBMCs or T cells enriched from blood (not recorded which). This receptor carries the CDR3 CATRTGGTDTQYF. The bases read TGTGCCACTCGGACAGGGGGCACAGATACGCAGTATTTT.